Presented here are 8 T cell receptor beta chains from one specimen sequenced in a study of shared clonotypes between healthy human individuals. The data were produced by immunoSEQ multiplex PCR, yet TCRdb's version contains in-frame clones alone and is incomplete. There are roughly 2.5 million clones in the sample; roughly nine tenths occur only once, and about 0.13% lies in the top ten. Sequencing was performed on naive CD4+ T cells sorted from blood. Subset defined: CD45RA+ positively selected. These receptor sequences come from a man aged 18 to 30 in good health.

The chain combines TRBV5-8 with TRBJ2-7, with D perhaps TRBD2 (7 bases). Trimming shortened V by 1 base and J by 3 bases, and 11 bases separated the two germline ends. The CDR3 has 14 amino acids. The germline V gene encodes CDR1 SGHTS and CDR2 YDEGEE. The CDR3 DNA follows: TGTGCCAGCAGCTTGCGAGCGGGACACTACGAGCAGTACTTC. Its translation: CASSLRAGHYEQYF.

The chain is built from TRBV18 and TRBJ1-1, with a tentative D call TRBD1 (6 bases). Germline CDR1 reads KGHSH; CDR2 reads LQKENI. V lost 1 base and J 4 bases, leaving 16 bases between the germline ends. This CDR3 has 16 amino acids. The CDR3 DNA reads TGTGCCAGCTCACCACTCAAACAGGGAGGAGGCACTGAAGCTTTCTTT. As protein: CASSPLKQGGGTEAFF.

The chain uses TRBV11-2 and TRBJ2-5, with 7 bases fitting TRBD1. CDR1 is SGHAT, CDR2 FQNNGV, per germline. J lost 7 bases, V lost 5 bases, and 4 bases had no gene match. The CDR3 spans 12 residues. For the CDR3, the DNA is TGTGCCAGCAGCCTGGGACAGCTGACCCAGTACTTC. It codes for CASSLGQLTQYF.

The chain recombines TRBV19 with TRBJ2-3; 8 bases are a match to TRBD1. V trimming: 0 bases; J trimming: 5 bases; junction bases outside the gene matches: 7. Germline V gene data show CDR1 as LNHDA and CDR2 as SQIVND (reference sequence). The CDR3 has 16 amino acids. The CDR3, as DNA: TGTGCCAGTAGTATAGACGCAGGGGGCTATAGAGATACGCAGTATTTT. It yields the protein CASSIDAGGYRDTQYF.

The J gene is TRBJ2-7, the V gene TRBV27, with 9 bases fitting TRBD1. The germline CDR1 and CDR2 sequences are MNHEY and SMNVEV (reference sequence). This CDR3 is built from 12 residues. V was clipped by 6 bases and J by 13 bases; unmatched bases: 10. This CDR3 is CASSLTGGPLYF. In DNA form, the CDR3 reads TGTGCCAGCAGCCTAACAGGGGGCCCTCTTTACTTC.

On this clone: The same CDR3 can be traced to other DNA sequences in this sample. The V and J genes are TRBV25-1 and TRBJ1-3; D remains ambiguous. Per the germline V gene, CDR1 is MGHDK and CDR2 is SYGVNS. This CDR3 region has 12 residues. Trimming pared 2 bases from V and 7 bases from J, leaving 6 bases between. CDR3 in amino acids: CASSEPGNTIYF. CDR3 DNA: TGTGCCAGCAGTGAACCCGGGAACACCATATATTTT. The variable domain in full, with the rest retrieved from reference TRBV25-1 and TRBJ1-3, is EADIYQTPRYLVIGTGKKITLECSQTMGHDKMYWYQQDPGMELHLIHYSYGVNSTEKGDLSSESTVSRIRTEHFPLTLESARPSHTSQYLCASSEPGNTIYFGEGSWLTVV.

The count of this clone is one. This rearrangement joins TRBV6-5 to TRBJ1-5; 8 positions agree with TRBD1. Germline-derived CDR1 and CDR2 are MNHEY and SVGAGI. The CDR3 is 14 residues long. J was trimmed by 9 bases and V by 4 bases; bases with no gene match: 8. CDR3 region: CASSSRTGSRPQHF. The DNA for the CDR3 is TGTGCCAGCAGTTCCCGGACAGGGTCAAGGCCCCAGCATTTT.

The count of this clone is one. The CDR3 coding sequence is TGCGCCAGCAGCTTGGCCCTTTCGACTAGCGGGGCCCAAGAGACCCAGTACTTC. This sequence encodes CASSLALSTSGAQETQYF. V gene TRBV5-1 combines with J gene TRBJ2-5; TRBD2 matches at 11 bases. Per the germline V gene, CDR1 is SGHRS and CDR2 is YFSETQ. The CDR3 loop spans 18 amino acids. V shed 0 bases, J shed 1 base, and the junction held 8 bases outside the gene matches.